The 15 T cell receptor beta chains given below trace back to one sample, sequenced in a study of metastatic and nonmetastatic thyroid tumors. Thyroid surgery was performed in patients who had received no treatment beforehand. TCRdb re-called clones from the PCR reads using MiXCR. The sample carries more than 20,000 clones, 25% to 30% recorded once. The sequenced sample consisted of tumor tissue. The receptors shown here come from a female donor with papillary thyroid cancer or a benign thyroid nodule (not recorded which). Some clones in this sample may be carry-over from other donors' samples.

This clone was observed many times. This chain links TRBV30 with TRBJ1-3, with TRBD1 identical over 7 bases. This CDR3 comprises 17 residues. The V gene end was trimmed by 4 bases and the J gene end by 0 bases; junction bases not matched to a gene: 12. The germline CDR1 and CDR2 sequences are GTSNPN and SVGIG (reference sequence). DNA of the CDR3: TGTGCCTGGACCTACTCCCGGGGACAGACCTCTGGAAACACCATATATTTT. Amino acid sequence: CAWTYSRGQTSGNTIYF.

This clone was counted ten times or more. CDR3 in DNA: TGTGCCAGCAGTCGTCGGACAGCCCTCTCGGGTTCTGGGGCCAACGTCCTGACTTTC. Translation: CASSRRTALSGSGANVLTF. The J gene is TRBJ2-6, the V gene TRBV7-2; D may be TRBD1 (6 bases). The CDR3 extends over 19 amino acids. Germline CDR1 is SGHTA and CDR2 is FQGNSA. Trimming cost V 6 bases and J 1 base, with 22 bases left between them.

The sample holds many counts of this clone. CDR3 residues: CASSARIRATNEKLFF. CDR3 DNA sequence: TGTGCCAGCAGCGCACGAATCAGGGCAACTAATGAAAAACTGTTTTTT. V is TRBV28 and J is TRBJ1-4; D is possibly TRBD1 (5 bases). This CDR3 comprises 16 residues. The V gene's germline CDR1 is MDHEN and CDR2 SYDVKM. The V end was cut by 6 bases, the J end by 0 bases, with 14 bases between.

This clone occurred many times. The chain couples TRBV3-1 to TRBJ2-1, with 8 bases that match TRBD2. The CDR3 extends over 13 amino acids. The J segment lost 13 bases and the V segment lost 1 base, leaving 6 bases of the junction unmatched. Germline CDR1 is LGHDT and CDR2 is YNNKEL (reference sequence). The CDR3 reads CASSQGTSPSQFF. The CDR3 DNA reads TGTGCCAGCAGCCAAGGGACTAGCCCCTCCCAGTTCTTC.

By share, this clone ranks as medium-sized. V is TRBV6-1 and J is TRBJ1-3, with a tentative D call TRBD1 (5 bases). The CDR3 sequence is 16 residues long. The germline V gene has CDR1 MNHNS and CDR2 SASEGT. V lost 0 bases and J lost 0, with 9 bases in between. The CDR3 here is CASSEAGRFSGNTIYF. The CDR3, as DNA: TGTGCCAGCAGTGAAGCGGGACGGTTCTCTGGAAACACCATATATTTT.

The rearrangement joins TRBV28 to TRBJ2-1; perhaps TRBD2 as D (6 bases). V lost 7 bases, J lost 6 bases, and 19 bases lay in between. The CDR3 spans 15 residues. Germline V gene data show CDR1 as MDHEN and CDR2 as SYDVKM. This CDR3 is CASTPVGLGPNEQFF. The CDR3 nucleotides read TGTGCCAGCACCCCAGTGGGACTTGGACCCAATGAGCAGTTCTTC.

The chain links TRBV18 to TRBJ2-7; 10 bases line up with TRBD2. From germline, CDR1 is KGHSH and CDR2 LQKENI. The CDR3 consists of 14 residues. Unmatched junction bases numbered 9, after V lost 6 bases and J lost 7 bases. The CDR3 here is CASSRAAGGREQYF. The DNA for the CDR3 is TGTGCCAGCTCCCGGGCAGCGGGAGGGCGTGAGCAGTACTTC.

The chain employs TRBV5-6 and TRBJ2-1; 8 bases agree with TRBD1. The CDR3 is 16 amino acids. Germline CDR1 reads SGHDT; CDR2 reads YYEEEE. J gave up 3 bases and V 4 bases, and 9 bases lay outside the gene matches. The CDR3 DNA reads TGTGCCAGCAGCCCAGGGGGCCTGTCCCTCTACAATGAGCAGTTCTTC. Its translation is CASSPGGLSLYNEQFF.

This clone was counted ten times or more. The chain is built from TRBV19 and TRBJ1-2, with unresolved D. Germline values: CDR1 LNHDA, CDR2 SQIVND (reference sequence). The ends were cut back, 0 bases at V and 2 bases at J, with 13 bases in the middle. The CDR3 contains 16 residues. The CDR3 DNA follows: TGTGCCAGTAGTATAGATCATAAGGGTTTGAACTATGGCTACACCTTC. Translated, it gives CASSIDHKGLNYGYTF. Variable domain in full (rest from reference TRBV19 and TRBJ1-2): DGGITQSPKYLFRKEGQNVTLSCEQNLNHDAMYWYRQDPGQGLRLIYYSQIVNDFQKGDIAEGYSVSREKKESFPLTVTSAQKNPTAFYLCASSIDHKGLNYGYTFGSGTRLTVV.

This clone has at least ten counts. The chain couples TRBV5-1 to TRBJ2-1, with TRBD1 identical over 7 bases. Trimming removed 5 bases from V and 0 bases from J; junction bases left unmatched: 5. Germline V gives CDR1 SGHRS, CDR2 YFSETQ. The length of the CDR3 is 15 residues. The CDR3: CASRRDRSSYNEQFF. Written as DNA, the CDR3 is TGCGCCAGCAGGAGGGACAGAAGCTCCTACAATGAGCAGTTCTTC. Combining the CDR3 with reference TRBV5-1 and TRBJ2-1 gives the whole variable domain KAGVTQTPRYLIKTRGQQVTLSCSPISGHRSVSWYQQTPGQGLQFLFEYFSETQRNKGNFPGRFSGRQFSNSRSEMNVSTLELGDSALYLCASRRDRSSYNEQFFGPGTRLTVL.

The CDR3 reads CASSTLGGGGSYNEQFF. The DNA of the CDR3 is TGTGCCAGCAGCACTCTGGGAGGAGGGGGGTCCTACAATGAGCAGTTCTTC. The chain is built from TRBV11-1 and TRBJ2-1; possibly TRBD1 or TRBD2 for D (6 bases each). In germline, CDR1 is SGHAT, CDR2 FQDESV (reference sequence). V was clipped by 5 bases and J by 1 base, with 18 bases between them. The CDR3 covers 17 residues.

This chain links TRBV6-2 or TRBV6-3 with TRBJ2-2; no clear D gene. Trimming removed 2 bases at V and 9 bases at J, with 4 bases between. The CDR3 length is 11 residues. The germline CDR1 and CDR2 sequences are MNHEY and SVGEGT. The CDR3 loop is CASSYPWELFF. The CDR3 bases are TGTGCCAGCAGTTACCCGTGGGAGCTGTTTTTT.

This clone was detected only a few times. The DNA is omitted, as the CDR3 cannot be located on it reliably, and the CDR3 follows TCRdb's listing. The chain has TRBV12-3 or TRBV12-4 and TRBJ2-7. Inclusive of both ends, the CDR3 amounts to 13 amino acids. CDR3: CASSSSSSYEQYF.

The rearrangement uses TRBV19 and TRBJ2-1; 8 nucleotides match TRBD1. The V and J ends lost 4 bases and 8 bases, in that order; junction bases with no gene match: 4. Germline CDR1 and CDR2: LNHDA and SQIVND (reference sequence). CDR3 length equals 13 residues. The CDR3: CASSNDRGDEQFF. In DNA form, the CDR3 reads TGTGCCAGTAGTAATGACAGGGGCGATGAGCAGTTCTTC.

This clone was detected ten times or more. The chain carries TRBV5-1 and TRBJ2-1; D unresolved. The V end was cut by 2 bases, the J end by 5 bases, with 11 bases between. This CDR3 region has 14 residues. Germline V gene sequence: CDR1 SGHRS, CDR2 YFSETQ. Here the CDR3 reads CASSFGSTNNEQFF. The CDR3 coding sequence is TGCGCCAGCAGCTTTGGTTCTACAAACAATGAGCAGTTCTTC.